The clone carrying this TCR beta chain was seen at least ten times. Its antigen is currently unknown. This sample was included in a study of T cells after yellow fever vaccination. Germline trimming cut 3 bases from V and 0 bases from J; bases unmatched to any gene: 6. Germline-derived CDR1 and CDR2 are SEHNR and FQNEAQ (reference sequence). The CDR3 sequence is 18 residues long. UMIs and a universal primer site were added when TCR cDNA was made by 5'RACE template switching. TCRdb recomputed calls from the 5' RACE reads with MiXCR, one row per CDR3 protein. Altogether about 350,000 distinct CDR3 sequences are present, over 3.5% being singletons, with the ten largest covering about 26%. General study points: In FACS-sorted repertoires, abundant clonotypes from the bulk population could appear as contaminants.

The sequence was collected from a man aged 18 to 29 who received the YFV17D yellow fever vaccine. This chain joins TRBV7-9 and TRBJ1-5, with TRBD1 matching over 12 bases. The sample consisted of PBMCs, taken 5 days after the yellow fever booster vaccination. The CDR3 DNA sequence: TGTGCCAGCAGCTTCGGGACAGGGGGCCATTATAGCAATCAGCCCCAGCATTTT. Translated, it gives CASSFGTGGHYSNQPQHF.